This TCR beta chain was captured by sequencing in a study of shared clonotypes between healthy human individuals. General study points: There were few donors, and this limited the genetic and exposure-history diversity represented.

For this clone: Its antigen is unidentified.

This CDR3 spans 13 amino acids. Trimming took 6 bases from V and 0 from J, leaving 8 bases between them. Per germline, CDR1 MDHEN and CDR2 SYDVKM. Only in-frame clones appear in the TCRdb table, and some are missing; sequencing was by immunoSEQ multiplex PCR. Here the sample spans hundreds of thousands of clones, about 97% being singletons. The V gene is TRBV28, the J gene TRBJ1-1; D is unresolved. Specimen: naive CD4+ T cells sorted from blood. Subset: CD45RA+ positively selected. The receptor comes from a woman under 40 in good health. The DNA for the CDR3 is TGTGCCAGCAGGGGAGGGTTGAACACTGAAGCTTTCTTT. It is translated as CASRGGLNTEAFF.